This T cell receptor (beta chain) was captured in a study of cytomegalovirus exposure and HLA in healthy donors. Profiled with immunoSEQ multiplex PCR; TCRdb holds only in-frame clones, not every one. This sample has 66,000 or so clones, with around 97% found just once. The germline V gene encodes CDR1 SGHRS and CDR2 YFSETQ. V was shortened by 1 base and J by 6 bases, with 10 bases between the two germline ends. The CDR3 is 13 residues long. The chain employs TRBV5-1 and TRBJ1-1; D call uncertain. The receptor was isolated from a woman aged 18-30 years in good health and CMV-seropositive. Input material: PBMCs. CDR3 DNA sequence: TGCGCCAGCAGCTTGACGGAGAGGGCTGAAGCTTTCTTT. It specifies CASSLTERAEAFF.